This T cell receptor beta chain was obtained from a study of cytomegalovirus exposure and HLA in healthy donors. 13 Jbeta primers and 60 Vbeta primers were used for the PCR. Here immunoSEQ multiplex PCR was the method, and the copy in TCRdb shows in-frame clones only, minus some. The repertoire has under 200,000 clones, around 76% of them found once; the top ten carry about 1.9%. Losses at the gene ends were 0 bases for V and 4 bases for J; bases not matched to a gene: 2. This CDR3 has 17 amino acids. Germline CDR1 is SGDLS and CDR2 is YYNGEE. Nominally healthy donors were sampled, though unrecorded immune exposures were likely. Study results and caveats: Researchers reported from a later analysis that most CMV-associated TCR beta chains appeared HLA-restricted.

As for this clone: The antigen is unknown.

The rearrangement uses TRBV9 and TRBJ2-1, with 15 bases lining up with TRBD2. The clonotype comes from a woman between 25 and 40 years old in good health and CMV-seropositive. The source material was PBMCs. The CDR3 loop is CASSVAGTSGGYNEQFF. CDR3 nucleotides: TGTGCCAGCAGCGTAGCCGGGACTAGCGGGGGGTACAATGAGCAGTTCTTC. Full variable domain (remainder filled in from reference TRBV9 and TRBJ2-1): DSGVTQTPKHLITATGQRVTLRCSPRSGDLSVYWYQQSLDQGLQFLIQYYNGEERAKGNILERFSAQQFPDLHSELNLSSLELGDSALYFCASSVAGTSGGYNEQFFGPGTRLTVL.